Below are 23 T cell receptor beta chains sequenced from a single sample in a study of radiotherapy plus CTLA-4 blockade in lung cancer. Profiling relied on immunoSEQ multiplex PCR, and the TCRdb table lists in-frame clones only, not all of them. The sample has about 80,000 clones; about 79% are singletons. The source material was peripheral blood, sampled from a patient treated with radiotherapy plus ipilimumab. These receptors all stem from a human donor with non-small cell lung cancer whose response to radiotherapy plus ipilimumab could not be evaluated. Some clones in this sample may be carry-over from other donors' samples.

This clone came up a few times. The rearrangement links TRBV6-5 to TRBJ2-1, with 12 bases aligning to TRBD2. V shed 5 bases, J shed 5 bases, and the junction held 4 bases outside the gene matches. Germline V CDR1 and CDR2: MNHEY, SVGAGI. This CDR3 is built from 15 residues. DNA of the CDR3: TGTGCCAGCAGTACCCTAGCGGGGGGGAACAATGAGCAGTTCTTC. Translating gives CASSTLAGGNNEQFF.

The chain has TRBV5-1 and TRBJ1-1; the D gene is possibly TRBD1 (5 bases). The V and J ends lost 4 bases and 5 bases respectively, with 9 bases between them. The CDR3 is 12 amino acids. In germline, CDR1 is SGHRS, CDR2 YFSETQ. CDR3 amino acids: CASSRQGTEAFF. CDR3 bases: TGCGCCAGCAGCCGGCAGGGAACTGAAGCTTTCTTT. The variable domain in full, completed from reference TRBV5-1 and TRBJ1-1, reads KAGVTQTPRYLIKTRGQQVTLSCSPISGHRSVSWYQQTPGQGLQFLFEYFSETQRNKGNFPGRFSGRQFSNSRSEMNVSTLELGDSALYLCASSRQGTEAFFGQGTRLTVV.

The chain recombines TRBV6-6 with TRBJ2-5, with D maybe TRBD2 (5 bases). V dropped 6 bases and J dropped 3 bases, with 8 bases sitting between them. Germline V lookup: CDR1 MNHNY, CDR2 SVGAGI (reference sequence). The CDR3 has 12 amino acids. The CDR3 bases are TGTGCCAGCAGGCGGGCAGAAGAGACCCAGTACTTC. Translated: CASRRAEETQYF.

The chain uses TRBV18 and TRBJ2-1; the match to TRBD2 covers 14 bases. Germline-derived CDR1 and CDR2 are KGHSH and LQKENI. This CDR3 spans 15 amino acids. After removal of 5 bases from V and 9 bases from J, the junction contained 6 bases not matched to a gene. The CDR3 DNA follows: TGTGCCAGCTCATGGACTAGCGGGGGGCCAGGTGAGCAGTTCTTC. Encoded protein: CASSWTSGGPGEQFF.

The chain couples TRBV28 to TRBJ2-2; a possible D gene is TRBD1 (6 bases). Deletions cut 8 bases from V and 0 bases from J, with 16 bases between. Germline V gene data show CDR1 as MDHEN and CDR2 as SYDVKM. This CDR3 is 16 amino acids long. The CDR3 nucleotides read TGTGCCAGCTATTTAGGACAGCTAGCGAACACCGGGGAGCTGTTTTTT. It encodes CASYLGQLANTGELFF.

This clone was seen only once. The V and J genes are TRBV6-1 and TRBJ1-2, with a tentative D call TRBD1 (5 bases). Germline values: CDR1 MNHNS, CDR2 SASEGT. This CDR3 spans 14 amino acids. Trimming took 3 bases from V and 4 from J, leaving 12 bases between them. CDR3 nucleotides: TGTGCCAGCAGTGAGGGGGGTCGGGGCTATGGCTACACCTTC. Protein sequence: CASSEGGRGYGYTF.

The V and J genes are TRBV6-5 and TRBJ1-1, with D possibly being TRBD1 (5 bases). Trimming cost V 3 bases and J 4 bases, with 15 bases left between them. The CDR3 is 15 residues long. Per the germline V gene, CDR1 is MNHEY and CDR2 is SVGAGI. The CDR3 bases are TGTGCCAGCAGTTATGGCACGGGGGTGGGCACTGAAGCTTTCTTT. Translating gives CASSYGTGVGTEAFF.

The CDR3 reads CASSQDSWGTGGGNYGYTF. The CDR3 DNA sequence: TGTGCCAGCAGCCAAGATTCTTGGGGGACAGGGGGGGGTAACTATGGCTACACCTTC. The V call is TRBV4-2, the J call TRBJ1-2; the match to TRBD1 covers 11 bases. V shed 0 bases, J shed 1 base, and the junction held 10 bases outside the gene matches. This CDR3 comprises 19 residues. Germline V gene data show CDR1 as LGHNA and CDR2 as YNFKEQ.

The chain employs TRBV19 and TRBJ2-5; perhaps TRBD1 as D (6 bases). V gave up 4 bases and J gave up 2 bases, with 8 bases separating them. Germline V gene lookup returns CDR1 LNHDA and CDR2 SQIVND (reference sequence). CDR3 length: 13 amino acids. This chain's CDR3 is CASSRQEQETQYF. CDR3 DNA: TGTGCCAGTAGTAGACAGGAACAAGAGACCCAGTACTTC.

This rearrangement joins TRBV11-2 to TRBJ1-6; tentative D call: TRBD1 (5 bases). The V end lost 5 bases, the J end lost 6 bases, and 8 bases lay between the germline ends. The germline V gene has CDR1 SGHAT and CDR2 FQNNGV. CDR3 length: 13 residues. The CDR3 bases are TGTGCCAGCAGCCCAGGGTTTAATTCACCCCTCCACTTT. Translation gives CASSPGFNSPLHF.

In this sample, this clone turned up a few times. This sequence joins TRBV27 and TRBJ1-6, with D uncertain. The CDR3 runs 15 residues. The germline V gene encodes CDR1 MNHEY and CDR2 SMNVEV (reference sequence). Between the trimmed V and J ends, which lost 2 bases and 7 bases, there was a span of 12 bases. The CDR3 region is CASSLGPGLNSPLHF. The DNA of the CDR3 is TGTGCCAGCAGTTTAGGGCCAGGCCTCAATTCACCCCTCCACTTT.

The CDR3 reads CASSQLPGQGVFGYTF. The CDR3 bases are TGCGCCAGCAGCCAACTTCCGGGACAGGGGGTCTTCGGCTACACCTTC. V usage is TRBV4-1 and J usage is TRBJ1-2, with 11 nucleotides matching TRBD1. Germline values: CDR1 MGHRA, CDR2 YSYEKL. CDR3 size: 16 residues. J lost 8 bases, V lost 2 bases, and 10 bases had no gene match.

V is TRBV7-9 and J is TRBJ2-3, with TRBD2 matching over 8 bases. Germline loops: CDR1 SEHNR, CDR2 FQNEAQ (reference sequence). The CDR3 loop spans 16 amino acids. Trimming cost V 5 bases and J 3 bases; bases outside gene matches: 10. In nucleotides, the CDR3 is TGTGCCAGCAGCCTCCGGGGGGGCAGGAGGACAGATACGCAGTATTTT. Its protein is CASSLRGGRRTDTQYF.

The gene calls are TRBV4-1 and TRBJ1-1, with 7 nucleotides matching TRBD1. Per germline, CDR1 MGHRA and CDR2 YSYEKL. With 1 base clipped from V and 3 bases from J, the junction kept 8 bases outside the gene matches. There are 16 residues in the CDR3. The CDR3 loop reads CASSQVPGQPDTEAFF. The CDR3 nucleotides read TGCGCCAGCAGCCAAGTCCCGGGACAGCCGGACACTGAAGCTTTCTTT.

V usage is TRBV19 and J usage is TRBJ2-3; 10 nucleotides match TRBD1. Germline CDR1 LNHDA, CDR2 SQIVND (reference sequence). The CDR3 has 15 amino acids. Trimming removed 4 bases from V and 3 bases from J; junction bases left unmatched: 4. The CDR3 sequence is CASSTDRGLTDTQYF. CDR3 DNA: TGTGCCAGTAGTACCGACAGGGGGCTGACAGATACGCAGTATTTT.

The chain employs TRBV7-9 and TRBJ2-5, with TRBD1 identical over 11 bases. This CDR3 contains 15 residues. V lost 3 bases to trimming and J lost 1 base; unmatched junction nucleotides: 1. Germline V gene lookup returns CDR1 SEHNR and CDR2 FQNEAQ (reference sequence). The CDR3 nucleotides read TGTGCCAGCAGCTTCGGGACAGGGGGCCAAGAGACCCAGTACTTC. Its translation: CASSFGTGGQETQYF.

The J gene is TRBJ2-3, the V gene TRBV11-1; 7 positions agree with TRBD2. The V gene end was trimmed by 6 bases and the J gene end by 1 base; junction bases not matched to a gene: 1. The CDR3 contains 13 residues. Germline CDR1 is SGHAT and CDR2 is FQDESV (reference sequence). CDR3 coding DNA: TGTGCCAGCAGTCTAGCGGGCACAGATACGCAGTATTTT. Protein: CASSLAGTDTQYF.

The chain employs TRBV4-1 and TRBJ2-3; 7 bases map to TRBD2. The CDR3 runs 14 residues. Germline V CDR1 and CDR2: MGHRA, YSYEKL. V lost 4 bases, J lost 3 bases, and 4 bases stayed unmatched. The CDR3 DNA sequence: TGCGCCAGCAGCCCTATGGGGGGGACAGATACGCAGTATTTT. This gives the protein CASSPMGGTDTQYF.

The chain links TRBV4-1 to TRBJ2-7; D ambiguous. Germline V gene lookup returns CDR1 MGHRA and CDR2 YSYEKL. The CDR3 contains 12 residues. V was pared by 1 base and J by 4 bases, with 5 bases between. DNA for the CDR3: TGCGCCAGCAGCCAAGGTGTATACGAGCAGTACTTC. It yields the protein CASSQGVYEQYF.

The CDR3 bases are TGTGCCAGCAGCGTAGCAGTGAACACCGGGGAGCTGTTTTTT. It is translated as CASSVAVNTGELFF. The chain links TRBV9 to TRBJ2-2; D call uncertain. Per germline, CDR1 SGDLS and CDR2 YYNGEE. V gave up 0 bases and J gave up 1 base, with 4 bases separating them. CDR3 size: 14 residues.

The chain employs TRBV4-2 and TRBJ1-1; 8 bases are shared with TRBD1. Looked up from germline, CDR1 is LGHNA and CDR2 is YNFKEQ. This CDR3 spans 14 amino acids. V was pared by 1 base and J by 10 bases, with 8 bases of the junction left unmatched. Written as DNA, the CDR3 is TGTGCCAGCAGCCAAGTCCCCGCAGGGGGCATAGCTTTCTTT. Protein sequence: CASSQVPAGGIAFF.

The V and J genes are TRBV6-5 and TRBJ2-5; tentative D call: TRBD1 (5 bases). Trimming stripped 0 bases from V and 1 base from J, with 12 bases between. Germline V gives CDR1 MNHEY, CDR2 SVGAGI. This CDR3 is 16 amino acids long. CDR3 in DNA: TGTGCCAGCAGTTACTCCGGAGCAGGGCTCCAAGAGACCCAGTACTTC. Encoded protein: CASSYSGAGLQETQYF.

The genes are TRBV7-9 and TRBJ2-3; D is perhaps TRBD2 (7 bases). The CDR3 runs to 19 residues. Trimming took 4 bases from V and 2 from J, leaving 25 bases between them. Per the germline V gene, CDR1 is SEHNR and CDR2 is FQNEAQ (reference sequence). In DNA, the CDR3 is TGTGCCAGCAGCTCCCCTTCGGATGTGGGGGGGCTAGACACAGATACGCAGTATTTT. The encoded protein is CASSSPSDVGGLDTDTQYF.